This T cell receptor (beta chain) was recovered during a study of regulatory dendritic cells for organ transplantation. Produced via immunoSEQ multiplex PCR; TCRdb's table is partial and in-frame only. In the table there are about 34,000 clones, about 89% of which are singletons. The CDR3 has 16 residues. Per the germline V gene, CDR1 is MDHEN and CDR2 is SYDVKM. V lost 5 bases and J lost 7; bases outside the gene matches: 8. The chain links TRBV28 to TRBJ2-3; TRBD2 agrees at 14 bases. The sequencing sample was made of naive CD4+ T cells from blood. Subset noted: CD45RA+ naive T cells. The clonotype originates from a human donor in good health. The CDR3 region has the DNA TGTGCCAGCAGTCGACGACTAGCGGGAGGGGTAAATACGCAGTATTTT. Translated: CASSRRLAGGVNTQYF.